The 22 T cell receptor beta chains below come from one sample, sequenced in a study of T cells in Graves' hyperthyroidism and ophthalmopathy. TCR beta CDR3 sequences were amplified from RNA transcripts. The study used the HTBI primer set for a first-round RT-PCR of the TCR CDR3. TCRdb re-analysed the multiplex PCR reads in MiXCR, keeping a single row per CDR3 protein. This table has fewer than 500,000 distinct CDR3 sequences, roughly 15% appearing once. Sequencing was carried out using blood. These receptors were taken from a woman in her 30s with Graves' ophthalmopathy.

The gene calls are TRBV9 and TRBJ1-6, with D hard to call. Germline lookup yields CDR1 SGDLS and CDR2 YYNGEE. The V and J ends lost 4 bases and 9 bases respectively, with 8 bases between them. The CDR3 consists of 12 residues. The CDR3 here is CASSSQGSPLHF. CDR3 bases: TGTGCCAGCAGCAGTCAAGGTTCACCCCTCCACTTT.

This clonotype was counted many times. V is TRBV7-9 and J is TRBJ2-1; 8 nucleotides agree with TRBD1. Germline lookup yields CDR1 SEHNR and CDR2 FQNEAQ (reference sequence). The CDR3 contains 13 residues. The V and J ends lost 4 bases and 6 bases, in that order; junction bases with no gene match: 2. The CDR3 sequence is CASSWDRTNEQFF. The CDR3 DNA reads TGTGCCAGCAGCTGGGACAGGACCAATGAGCAGTTCTTC. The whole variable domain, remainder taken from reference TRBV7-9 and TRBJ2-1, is DTGVSQNPRHKITKRGQNVTFRCDPISEHNRLYWYRQTLGQGPEFLTYFQNEAQLEKSRLLSDRFSAERPKGSFSTLEIQRTEQGDSAMYLCASSWDRTNEQFFGPGTRLTVL.

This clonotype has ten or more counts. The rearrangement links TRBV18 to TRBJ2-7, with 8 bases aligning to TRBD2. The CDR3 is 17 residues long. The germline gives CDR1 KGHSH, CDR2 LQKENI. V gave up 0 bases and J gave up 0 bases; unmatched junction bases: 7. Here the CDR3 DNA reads TGTGCCAGCTCACCACCGACAGCGGGGGATAGCTCCTACGAGCAGTACTTC. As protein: CASSPPTAGDSSYEQYF.

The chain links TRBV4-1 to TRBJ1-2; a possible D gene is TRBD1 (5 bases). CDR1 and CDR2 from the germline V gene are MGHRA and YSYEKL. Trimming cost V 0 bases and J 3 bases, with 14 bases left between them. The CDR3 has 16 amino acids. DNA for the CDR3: TGCGCCAGCAGCCAAGAGCCGCTTTCGGGGGACTATGGCTACACCTTC. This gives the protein CASSQEPLSGDYGYTF.

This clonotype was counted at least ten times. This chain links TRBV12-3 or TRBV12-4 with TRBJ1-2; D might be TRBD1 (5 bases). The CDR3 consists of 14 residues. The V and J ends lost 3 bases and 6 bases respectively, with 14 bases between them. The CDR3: CASSFRGGGDGYTF. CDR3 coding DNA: TGTGCCAGCAGTTTTCGGGGGGGGGGGGATGGCTACACCTTC.

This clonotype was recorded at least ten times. The CDR3 nucleotides read TGTGCCAGCAGTACCGGGACAGGGGGGATGAACACTGAAGCTTTCTTT. Its protein product is CASSTGTGGMNTEAFF. The gene calls are TRBV3-1 and TRBJ1-1; 11 nucleotides align to TRBD1. The CDR3 is 16 residues long. With 6 bases clipped from V and 0 bases from J, the junction kept 6 bases outside the gene matches. CDR1 and CDR2 (germline): LGHDT, YNNKEL (reference sequence).

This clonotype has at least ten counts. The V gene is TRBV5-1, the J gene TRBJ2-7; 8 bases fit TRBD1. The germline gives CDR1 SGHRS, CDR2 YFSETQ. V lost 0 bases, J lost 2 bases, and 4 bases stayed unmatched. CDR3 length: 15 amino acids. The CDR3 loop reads CASSLDRGFTYEQYF. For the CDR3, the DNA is TGCGCCAGCAGCTTGGACAGGGGGTTTACCTACGAGCAGTACTTC.

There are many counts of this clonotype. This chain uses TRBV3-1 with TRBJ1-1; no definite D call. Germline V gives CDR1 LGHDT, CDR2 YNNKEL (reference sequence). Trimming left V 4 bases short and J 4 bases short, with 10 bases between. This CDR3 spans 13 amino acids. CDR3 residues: CASSPDESTEAFF. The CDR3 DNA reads TGTGCCAGCAGCCCCGACGAGAGCACTGAAGCTTTCTTT.

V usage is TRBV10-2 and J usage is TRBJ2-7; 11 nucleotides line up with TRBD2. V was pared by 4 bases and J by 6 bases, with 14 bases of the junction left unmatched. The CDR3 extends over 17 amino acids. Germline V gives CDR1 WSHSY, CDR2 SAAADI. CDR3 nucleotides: TGCGCCAGCAGTGTCGGGGGGACTAGCGGCCGACAGCGCGAGCAGTACTTC. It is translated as CASSVGGTSGRQREQYF.

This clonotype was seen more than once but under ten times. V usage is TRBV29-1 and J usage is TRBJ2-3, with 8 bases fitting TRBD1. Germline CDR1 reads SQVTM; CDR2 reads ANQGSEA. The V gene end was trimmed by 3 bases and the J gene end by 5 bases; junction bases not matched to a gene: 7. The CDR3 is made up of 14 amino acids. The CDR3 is CSVDSQGAGDTQYF. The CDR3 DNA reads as TGCAGCGTTGACTCCCAGGGGGCGGGAGATACGCAGTATTTT.

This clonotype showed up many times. The CDR3 loop is CASSVGTGKGETQYF. In DNA form, the CDR3 reads TGTGCCAGCAGCGTCGGGACAGGGAAAGGGGAGACCCAGTACTTC. This sequence joins TRBV11-2 and TRBJ2-5, with 9 bases lining up with TRBD1. The CDR3 has 15 amino acids. V lost 5 bases to trimming and J lost 5 bases; unmatched junction nucleotides: 9. From germline, CDR1 is SGHAT and CDR2 FQNNGV.

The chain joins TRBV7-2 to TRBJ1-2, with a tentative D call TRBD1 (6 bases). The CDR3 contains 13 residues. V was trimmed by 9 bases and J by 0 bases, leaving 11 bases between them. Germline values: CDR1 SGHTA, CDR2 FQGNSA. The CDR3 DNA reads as TGTGCCAGTGGGACATATACTAACTATGGCTACACCTTC. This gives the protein CASGTYTNYGYTF.

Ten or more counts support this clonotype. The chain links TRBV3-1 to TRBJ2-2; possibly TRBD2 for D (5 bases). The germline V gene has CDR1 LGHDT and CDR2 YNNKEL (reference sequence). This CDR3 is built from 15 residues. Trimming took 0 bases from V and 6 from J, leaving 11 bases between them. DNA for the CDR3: TGTGCCAGCAGCCAAGAGTTGGGTAGCGCCGGGGAGCTGTTTTTT. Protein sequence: CASSQELGSAGELFF.

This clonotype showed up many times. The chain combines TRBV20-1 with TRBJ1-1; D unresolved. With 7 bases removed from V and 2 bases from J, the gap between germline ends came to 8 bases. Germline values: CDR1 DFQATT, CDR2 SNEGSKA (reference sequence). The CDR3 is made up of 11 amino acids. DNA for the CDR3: TGCAGTGTGCAGGTCAACACTGAAGCTTTCTTT. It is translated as CSVQVNTEAFF.

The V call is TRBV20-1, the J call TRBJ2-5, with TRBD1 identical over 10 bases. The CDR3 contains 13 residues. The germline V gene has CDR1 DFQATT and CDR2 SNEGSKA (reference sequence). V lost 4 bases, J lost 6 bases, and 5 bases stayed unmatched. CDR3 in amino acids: CSAMGQGTKTQYF. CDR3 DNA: TGCAGTGCTATGGGACAGGGGACGAAGACCCAGTACTTC.

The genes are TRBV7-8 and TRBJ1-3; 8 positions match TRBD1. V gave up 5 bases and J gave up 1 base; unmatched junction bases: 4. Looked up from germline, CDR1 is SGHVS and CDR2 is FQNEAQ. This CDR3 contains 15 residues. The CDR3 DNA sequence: TGTGCCAGCAGCGCCAGGGGGCCTTCTGGAAACACCATATATTTT. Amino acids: CASSARGPSGNTIYF.

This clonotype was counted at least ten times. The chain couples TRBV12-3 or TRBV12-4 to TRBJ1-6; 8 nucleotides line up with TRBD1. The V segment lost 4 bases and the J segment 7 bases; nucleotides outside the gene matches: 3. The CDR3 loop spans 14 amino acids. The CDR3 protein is CASSSTGVNSPLHF. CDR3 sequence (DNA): TGTGCCAGCAGTTCGACAGGGGTGAATTCACCCCTCCACTTT.

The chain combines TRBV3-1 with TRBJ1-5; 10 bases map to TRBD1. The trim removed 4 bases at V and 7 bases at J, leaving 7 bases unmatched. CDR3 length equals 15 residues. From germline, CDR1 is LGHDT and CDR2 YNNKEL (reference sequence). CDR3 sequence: CASSPGTGEDQPQHF. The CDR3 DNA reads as TGTGCCAGCAGCCCCGGGACAGGGGAGGACCAGCCCCAGCATTTT. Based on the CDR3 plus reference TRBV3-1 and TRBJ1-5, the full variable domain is DTAVSQTPKYLVTQMGNDKSIKCEQNLGHDTMYWYKQDSKKFLKIMFSYNNKELIINETVPNRFSPKSPDKAHLNLHINSLELGDSAVYFCASSPGTGEDQPQHFGDGTRLSIL.

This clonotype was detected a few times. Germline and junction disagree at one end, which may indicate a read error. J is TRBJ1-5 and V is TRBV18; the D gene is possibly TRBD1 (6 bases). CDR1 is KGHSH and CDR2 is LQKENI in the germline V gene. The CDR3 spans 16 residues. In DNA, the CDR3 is TGCGCCAGCTCACCAGGGGCGATACAGACGGGTCGGCCCCAGCATTTT. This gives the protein CASSPGAIQTGRPQHF.

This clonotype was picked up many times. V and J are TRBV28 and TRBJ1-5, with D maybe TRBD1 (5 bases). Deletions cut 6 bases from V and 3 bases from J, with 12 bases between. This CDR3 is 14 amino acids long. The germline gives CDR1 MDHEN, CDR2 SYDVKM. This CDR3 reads CASRTVSNNQPQHF. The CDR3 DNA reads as TGTGCCAGCAGGACAGTTAGTAACAATCAGCCCCAGCATTTT.

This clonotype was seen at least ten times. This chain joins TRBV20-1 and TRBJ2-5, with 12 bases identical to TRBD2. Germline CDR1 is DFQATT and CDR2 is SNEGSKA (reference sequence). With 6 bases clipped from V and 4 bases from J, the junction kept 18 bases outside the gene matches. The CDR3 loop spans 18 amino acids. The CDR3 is CSASGGATSGGFGETQYF. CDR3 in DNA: TGCAGTGCATCGGGGGGTGCCACTAGCGGGGGGTTTGGAGAGACCCAGTACTTC.

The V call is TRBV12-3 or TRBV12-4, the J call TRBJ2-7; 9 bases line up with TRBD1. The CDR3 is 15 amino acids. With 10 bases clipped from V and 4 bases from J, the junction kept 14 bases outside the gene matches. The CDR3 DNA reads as TGTGCCACCAGAGCGAGGGGGACAGGGATTTACGAGCAGTACTTC. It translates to CATRARGTGIYEQYF.